A selection of T cell receptor beta chains follows, all from one sample in a study of beta chain features in type 1 diabetes. Measured with immunoSEQ multiplex PCR; TCRdb has only the in-frame clones, and not every one. The data contain approximately 150,000 clones, 10% of them singletons. The source material was naive CD4+ T cells from blood. The receptors were gathered from a man between 18 and 35 years old in good health. The CDR3 runs from the conserved cysteine through the conserved F or W. A D gene is named only where the DNA matches it firmly. A row's size may be missing; if present it is once, few, many or a size class.

CDR3 length: 15
D gene: TRBD1
J gene: TRBJ1-6
V gene: TRBV28
clone size: few
CDR3 DNA: TGTGCCAGCTTGCAGGGGGGACAGTATAATTCACCCCTCCACTTT
CDR3 protein: CASLQGGQYNSPLHF

CDR3 length: 15
D gene: .
J gene: TRBJ1-2
V gene: TRBV9
clone size: .
CDR3 DNA: TGTGCCAGCAGCCTCCGGGACTCTACTAACTATGGCTACACCTTC
CDR3 protein: CASSLRDSTNYGYTF

CDR3 length: 15
D gene: .
J gene: TRBJ2-1
V gene: TRBV11-3
clone size: .
CDR3 DNA: TGTGCCAGCAGCTTAGTCGGTCTGGGAGGCAATGAGCAGTTCTTC
CDR3 protein: CASSLVGLGGNEQFF

CDR3 length: 12
D gene: .
J gene: TRBJ2-3
V gene: TRBV30
clone size: many
CDR3 DNA: TGTGCCTGGGGGGGGGCCGCAGATACGCAGTATTTT
CDR3 protein: CAWGGAADTQYF

CDR3 length: 14
D gene: TRBD1
J gene: TRBJ2-3
V gene: TRBV28
clone size: many
CDR3 DNA: TGTGCCAGCCAAACGGGACAGGGGCCCGATACGCAGTATTTT
CDR3 protein: CASQTGQGPDTQYF

CDR3 length: 16
D gene: TRBD1
J gene: TRBJ2-2
V gene: TRBV6-6
clone size: few
CDR3 DNA: TGTGCCAGCAGCTCCCTCGGGACAGAGAACACCGGGGAGCTGTTTTTT
CDR3 protein: CASSSLGTENTGELFF

CDR3 length: 13
D gene: TRBD1
J gene: TRBJ1-6
V gene: TRBV28
clone size: few
CDR3 DNA: TGTGCCAGCTGGACAGGGGGTGGTTCACCCCTCCACTTT
CDR3 protein: CASWTGGGSPLHF

CDR3 length: 17
D gene: TRBD2
J gene: TRBJ2-3
V gene: TRBV7-2
clone size: .
CDR3 DNA: TGTGCCAGCAGCCGGTGGACTAGCGGGGGGTTAACAGATACGCAGTATTTT
CDR3 protein: CASSRWTSGGLTDTQYF

CDR3 length: 13
D gene: .
J gene: TRBJ2-7
V gene: TRBV19
clone size: few
CDR3 DNA: TGTGCCAGTAGTCGACAGACCTCCTACGAGCAGTACTTC
CDR3 protein: CASSRQTSYEQYF

CDR3 length: 12
D gene: .
J gene: TRBJ2-7
V gene: TRBV28
clone size: few
CDR3 DNA: TGTGCCAGCAGTCTACCCTCCTACGAGCAGTACTTC
CDR3 protein: CASSLPSYEQYF

CDR3 length: 15
D gene: .
J gene: TRBJ2-1
V gene: TRBV4-3
clone size: many
CDR3 DNA: TGCGCCAGCAGCCAAGATGGAAGAGGCTATGAGGAGCAGTTCTTC
CDR3 protein: CASSQDGRGYEEQFF

CDR3 length: 15
D gene: TRBD1
J gene: TRBJ1-2
V gene: TRBV19
clone size: few
CDR3 DNA: TGTGCCAGTAGAAGGACAGGGCAACTCAACTATGGCTACACCTTC
CDR3 protein: CASRRTGQLNYGYTF

CDR3 length: 14
D gene: .
J gene: TRBJ2-6
V gene: TRBV9
clone size: many
CDR3 DNA: TGTGCCAGCAGCGTAGCTATCGGGGCCAACGTCCTGACTTTC
CDR3 protein: CASSVAIGANVLTF

CDR3 length: 16
D gene: .
J gene: TRBJ1-5
V gene: TRBV30
clone size: .
CDR3 DNA: TGTGCCTGGAGTGCCCCCCAGGGAGGGTTGAATCAGCCCCAGCATTTT
CDR3 protein: CAWSAPQGGLNQPQHF

CDR3 length: 14
D gene: TRBD1
J gene: TRBJ1-3
V gene: TRBV7-2
clone size: few
CDR3 DNA: TGTGCCAGCAGCCCGACAGGGCCCGGAAACACCATATATTTT
CDR3 protein: CASSPTGPGNTIYF

CDR3 length: 14
D gene: TRBD1
J gene: TRBJ1-2
V gene: TRBV7-9
clone size: .
CDR3 DNA: TGTGCCAGCTCTCGGACAGGGGTGAGCAATGGCTACACCTTC
CDR3 protein: CASSRTGVSNGYTF

CDR3 length: 14
D gene: .
J gene: TRBJ1-1
V gene: TRBV7-9
clone size: .
CDR3 DNA: TGTGCCAGCAGCTTAGCGCCACTAAACACTGAAGCTTTCTTT
CDR3 protein: CASSLAPLNTEAFF

CDR3 length: 13
D gene: .
J gene: TRBJ1-1
V gene: TRBV5-5
clone size: few
CDR3 DNA: TGTGCCAGCAGACAAACAGTGAACACTGAAGCTTTCTTT
CDR3 protein: CASRQTVNTEAFF

CDR3 length: 15
D gene: .
J gene: TRBJ2-5
V gene: TRBV4-1
clone size: .
CDR3 DNA: TGCGCCAGCAGCCAAGACCATGGTAGCTTGGAGACCCAGTACTTC
CDR3 protein: CASSQDHGSLETQYF

CDR3 length: 14
D gene: TRBD1
J gene: TRBJ2-7
V gene: TRBV28
clone size: .
CDR3 DNA: TGTGCCAGCAGCCAGGGGGCGCTGCCGTACGAGCAGTACTTC
CDR3 protein: CASSQGALPYEQYF

CDR3 length: 14
D gene: TRBD1
J gene: TRBJ2-7
V gene: TRBV5-1
clone size: .
CDR3 DNA: TGCGCCAGCAGTCGGGGACAGGGGGTAGACGAGCAGTACTTC
CDR3 protein: CASSRGQGVDEQYF

CDR3 length: 14
D gene: .
J gene: TRBJ2-7
V gene: TRBV7-9
clone size: .
CDR3 DNA: TGTGCCAGCAGCTTAGGGGGGCTAGCCTACGAGCAGTACTTC
CDR3 protein: CASSLGGLAYEQYF

CDR3 length: 14
D gene: TRBD2
J gene: TRBJ2-5
V gene: TRBV4-3
clone size: many
CDR3 DNA: TGCGCCAGCAGTCGGACTAGCGGGGAAAAGACCCAGTACTTC
CDR3 protein: CASSRTSGEKTQYF

CDR3 length: 12
D gene: .
J gene: TRBJ2-3
V gene: TRBV29-1
clone size: many
CDR3 DNA: TGCAGCGTTGGGGGAGAGGCAGATACGCAGTATTTT
CDR3 protein: CSVGGEADTQYF

CDR3 length: 16
D gene: .
J gene: TRBJ1-3
V gene: TRBV30
clone size: few
CDR3 DNA: TGTGCCTGGAGTATCAGCGTGCTTTCCTCTGGAAACACCATATATTTT
CDR3 protein: CAWSISVLSSGNTIYF

CDR3 length: 14
D gene: .
J gene: TRBJ2-1
V gene: TRBV18
clone size: few
CDR3 DNA: TGTGCCAGCTCACCCGGGAACTCGGCTTATGAGCAGTTCTTC
CDR3 protein: CASSPGNSAYEQFF

CDR3 length: 13
D gene: TRBD2
J gene: TRBJ2-5
V gene: TRBV11-2
clone size: many
CDR3 DNA: TGTGCCAGCAGTGTTCGAGCGGGGGAGACCCAGTACTTC
CDR3 protein: CASSVRAGETQYF